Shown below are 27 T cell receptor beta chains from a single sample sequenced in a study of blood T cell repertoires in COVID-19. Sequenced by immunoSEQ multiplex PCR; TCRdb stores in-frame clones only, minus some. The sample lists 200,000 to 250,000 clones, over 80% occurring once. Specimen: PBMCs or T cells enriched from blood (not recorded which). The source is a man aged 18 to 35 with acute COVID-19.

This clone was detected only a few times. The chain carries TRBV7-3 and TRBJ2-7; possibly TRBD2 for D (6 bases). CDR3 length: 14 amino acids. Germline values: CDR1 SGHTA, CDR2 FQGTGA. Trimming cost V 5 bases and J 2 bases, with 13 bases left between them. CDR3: CASSPASEPYEQYF. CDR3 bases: TGTGCCAGCAGCCCCGCTAGCGAGCCCTACGAGCAGTACTTC.

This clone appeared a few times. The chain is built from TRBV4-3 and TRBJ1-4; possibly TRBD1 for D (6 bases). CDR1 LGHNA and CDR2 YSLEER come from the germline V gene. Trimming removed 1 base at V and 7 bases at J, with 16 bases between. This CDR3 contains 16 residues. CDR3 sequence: CASSQAPGGGSEKLFF. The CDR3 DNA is TGCGCCAGCAGCCAAGCTCCCGGGGGGGGCTCTGAAAAACTGTTTTTT.

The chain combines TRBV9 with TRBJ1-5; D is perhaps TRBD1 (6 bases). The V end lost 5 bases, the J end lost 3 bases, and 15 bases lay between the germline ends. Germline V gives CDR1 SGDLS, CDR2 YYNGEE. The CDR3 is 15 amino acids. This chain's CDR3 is CASSKTGTPNQPQHF. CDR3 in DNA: TGTGCCAGCAGTAAGACCGGGACACCCAATCAGCCCCAGCATTTT.

CDR3 coding DNA: TGTGCCAGCTCCCATTCCTACAATGAGCAGTTCTTC. Translated, it gives CASSHSYNEQFF. This chain uses TRBV3-1 (or the pseudogene TRBV3-2) with TRBJ2-1, with unresolved D. Germline V gives CDR1 LGHDT, CDR2 YNNKEL (reference sequence). The length of the CDR3 is 12 residues. Trimming removed 8 bases at V and 1 base at J, with 6 bases between.

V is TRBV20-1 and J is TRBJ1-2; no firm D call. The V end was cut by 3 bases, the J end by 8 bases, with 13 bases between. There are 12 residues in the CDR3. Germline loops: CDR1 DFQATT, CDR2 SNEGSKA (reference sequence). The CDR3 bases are TGCAGTGCTAGTTCGAGGGCCCAGGGCTACACCTTC. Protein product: CSASSRAQGYTF.

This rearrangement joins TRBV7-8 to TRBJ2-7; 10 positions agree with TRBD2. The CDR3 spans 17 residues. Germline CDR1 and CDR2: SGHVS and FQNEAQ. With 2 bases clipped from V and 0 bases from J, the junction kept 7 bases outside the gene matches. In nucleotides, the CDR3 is TGTGCCAGCAGCTTAACTAGCGGGGCTTCATTCTCCTACGAGCAGTACTTC. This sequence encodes CASSLTSGASFSYEQYF.

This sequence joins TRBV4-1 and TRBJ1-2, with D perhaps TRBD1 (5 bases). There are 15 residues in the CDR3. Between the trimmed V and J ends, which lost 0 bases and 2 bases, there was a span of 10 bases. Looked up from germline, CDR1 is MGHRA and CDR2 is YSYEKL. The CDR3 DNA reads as TGCGCCAGCAGCCAAGACCGGGGGAGGAACTATGGCTACACCTTC. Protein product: CASSQDRGRNYGYTF.

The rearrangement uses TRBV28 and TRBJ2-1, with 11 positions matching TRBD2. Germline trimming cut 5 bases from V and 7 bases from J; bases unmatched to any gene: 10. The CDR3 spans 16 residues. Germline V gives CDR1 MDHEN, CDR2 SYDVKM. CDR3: CASSLSLAGVENEQFF. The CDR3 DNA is TGTGCCAGCAGTCTCTCACTAGCGGGAGTAGAAAATGAGCAGTTCTTC.

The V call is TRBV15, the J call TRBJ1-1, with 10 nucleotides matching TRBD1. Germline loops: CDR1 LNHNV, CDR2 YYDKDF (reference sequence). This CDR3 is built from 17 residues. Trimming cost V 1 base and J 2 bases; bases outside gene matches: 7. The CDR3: CATSRGPGTGANTEAFF. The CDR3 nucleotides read TGTGCCACCAGCAGAGGTCCCGGGACAGGGGCAAACACTGAAGCTTTCTTT.

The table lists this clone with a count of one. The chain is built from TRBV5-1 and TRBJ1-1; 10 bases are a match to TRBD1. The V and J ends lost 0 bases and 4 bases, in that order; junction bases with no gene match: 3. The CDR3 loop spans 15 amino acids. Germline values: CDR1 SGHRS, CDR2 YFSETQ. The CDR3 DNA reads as TGCGCCAGCAGCTTGGGGGACAGGGGTAGCACTGAAGCTTTCTTT. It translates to CASSLGDRGSTEAFF.

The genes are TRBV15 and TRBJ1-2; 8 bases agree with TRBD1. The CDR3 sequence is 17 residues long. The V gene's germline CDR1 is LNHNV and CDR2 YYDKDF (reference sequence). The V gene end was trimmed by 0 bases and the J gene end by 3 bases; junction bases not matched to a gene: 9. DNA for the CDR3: TGTGCCACCAGCAGAGATCTCGCGACAGGGGTTGACTATGGCTACACCTTC. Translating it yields CATSRDLATGVDYGYTF.

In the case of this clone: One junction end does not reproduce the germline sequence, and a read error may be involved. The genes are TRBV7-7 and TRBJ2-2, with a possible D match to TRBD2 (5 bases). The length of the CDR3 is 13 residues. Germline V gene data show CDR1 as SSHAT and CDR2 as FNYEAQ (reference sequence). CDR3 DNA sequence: TGTGCTAGCAGCTTTATCGGGGCCGGGGAGCTGTTTTTT. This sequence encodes CASSFIGAGELFF.

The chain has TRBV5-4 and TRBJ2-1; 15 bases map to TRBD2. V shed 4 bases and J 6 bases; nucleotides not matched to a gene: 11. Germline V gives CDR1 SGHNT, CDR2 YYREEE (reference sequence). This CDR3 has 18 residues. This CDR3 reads CASSPGLAGGPIGNEQFF. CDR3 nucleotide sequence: TGTGCCAGCAGCCCCGGACTAGCGGGAGGGCCGATCGGCAATGAGCAGTTCTTC.

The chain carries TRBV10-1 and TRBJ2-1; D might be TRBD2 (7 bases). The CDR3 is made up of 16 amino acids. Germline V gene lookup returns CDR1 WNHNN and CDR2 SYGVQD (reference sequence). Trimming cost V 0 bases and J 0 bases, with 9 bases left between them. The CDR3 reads CASSESAGASYNEQFF. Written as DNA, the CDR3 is TGCGCCAGCAGTGAGTCGGCGGGGGCCTCCTACAATGAGCAGTTCTTC.

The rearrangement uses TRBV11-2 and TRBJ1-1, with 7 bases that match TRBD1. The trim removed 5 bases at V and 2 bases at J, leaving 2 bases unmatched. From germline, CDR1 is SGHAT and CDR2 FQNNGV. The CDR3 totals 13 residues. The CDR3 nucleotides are TGTGCCAGCAGCAGGGGGCTCAACACTGAAGCTTTCTTT. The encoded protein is CASSRGLNTEAFF.

The CDR3 nucleotides read TGCGCCAGCAGCATGGGACAGGGGGCATACAATGAGCAGTTCTTC. Amino acid sequence: CASSMGQGAYNEQFF. The chain recombines TRBV5-1 with TRBJ2-1; 12 positions match TRBD1. Trimming at V came to 4 bases and at J to 4 bases, leaving 3 bases not matched to a gene. The CDR3 contains 15 residues. Germline-derived CDR1 and CDR2 are SGHRS and YFSETQ.

The CDR3 region is CASSVNRDGYTF. In DNA form, the CDR3 reads TGTGCCAGCAGCGTGAACAGGGATGGCTACACCTTC. The V call is TRBV11-3, the J call TRBJ1-2, with D maybe TRBD1 (6 bases). Trimming pared 5 bases from V and 6 bases from J, leaving 10 bases between. The germline V gene has CDR1 SGHNT and CDR2 YENEEA. The CDR3 is 12 residues long.

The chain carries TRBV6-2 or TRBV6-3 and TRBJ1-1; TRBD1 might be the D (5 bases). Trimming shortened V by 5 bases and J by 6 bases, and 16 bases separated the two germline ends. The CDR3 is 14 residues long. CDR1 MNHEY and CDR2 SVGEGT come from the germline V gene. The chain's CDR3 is CASSHAQGDAEAFF. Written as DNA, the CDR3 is TGTGCCAGCAGTCATGCCCAGGGTGACGCTGAAGCTTTCTTT.

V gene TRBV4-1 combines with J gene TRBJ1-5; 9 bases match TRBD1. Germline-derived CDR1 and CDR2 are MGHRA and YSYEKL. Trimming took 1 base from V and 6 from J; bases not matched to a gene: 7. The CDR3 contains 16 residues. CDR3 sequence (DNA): TGCGCCAGCAGCCAAGTTGGACAGGGGCGCTCTCAGCCCCAGCATTTT. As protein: CASSQVGQGRSQPQHF.

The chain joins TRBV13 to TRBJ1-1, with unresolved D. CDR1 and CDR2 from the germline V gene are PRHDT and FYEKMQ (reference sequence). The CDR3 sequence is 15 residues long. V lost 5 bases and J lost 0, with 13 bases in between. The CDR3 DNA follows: TGTGCCAGCAGCATCGCGGGAGACATGAACACTGAAGCTTTCTTT. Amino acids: CASSIAGDMNTEAFF.

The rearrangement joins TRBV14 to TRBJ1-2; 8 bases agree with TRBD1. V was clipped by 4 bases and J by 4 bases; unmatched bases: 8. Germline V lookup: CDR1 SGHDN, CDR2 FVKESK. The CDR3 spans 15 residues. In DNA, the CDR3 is TGTGCCAGCAGCCGACTCGGACAGGGAGGCTATGGCTACACCTTC. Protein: CASSRLGQGGYGYTF.

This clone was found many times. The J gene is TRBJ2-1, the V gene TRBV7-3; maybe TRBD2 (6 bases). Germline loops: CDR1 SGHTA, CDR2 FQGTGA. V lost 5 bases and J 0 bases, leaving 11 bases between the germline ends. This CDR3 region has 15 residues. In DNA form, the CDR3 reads TGTGCCAGCAGCCCAGGGACTTTCTCCTACAATGAGCAGTTCTTC. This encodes CASSPGTFSYNEQFF. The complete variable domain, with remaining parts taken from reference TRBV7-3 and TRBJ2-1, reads GAGVSQTPSNKVTEKGKYVELRCDPISGHTALYWYRQSLGQGPEFLIYFQGTGAADDSGLPNDRFFAVRPEGSVSTLKIQRTERGDSAVYLCASSPGTFSYNEQFFGPGTRLTVL.

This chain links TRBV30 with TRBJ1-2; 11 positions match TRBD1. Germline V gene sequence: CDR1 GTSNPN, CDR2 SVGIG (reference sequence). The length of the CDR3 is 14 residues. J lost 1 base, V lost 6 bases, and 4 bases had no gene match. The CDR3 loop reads CACRGTGGNYGYTF. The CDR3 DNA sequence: TGTGCCTGCCGAGGGACAGGGGGTAACTATGGCTACACCTTC.

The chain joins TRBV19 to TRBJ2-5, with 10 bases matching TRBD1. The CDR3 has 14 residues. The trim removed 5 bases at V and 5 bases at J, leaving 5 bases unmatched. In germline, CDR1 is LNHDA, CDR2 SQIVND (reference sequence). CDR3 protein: CASSQTGGAETQYF. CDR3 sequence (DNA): TGTGCCAGTAGTCAGACAGGGGGCGCGGAGACCCAGTACTTC. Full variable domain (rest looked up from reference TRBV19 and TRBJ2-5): DGGITQSPKYLFRKEGQNVTLSCEQNLNHDAMYWYRQDPGQGLRLIYYSQIVNDFQKGDIAEGYSVSREKKESFPLTVTSAQKNPTAFYLCASSQTGGAETQYFGPGTRLLVL.

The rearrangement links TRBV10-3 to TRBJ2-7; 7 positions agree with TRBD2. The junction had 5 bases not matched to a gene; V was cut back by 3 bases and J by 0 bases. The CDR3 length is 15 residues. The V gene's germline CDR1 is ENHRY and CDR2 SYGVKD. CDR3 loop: CAISDSSGYSYEQYF. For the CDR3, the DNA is TGTGCCATCAGTGACTCTAGCGGTTACTCCTACGAGCAGTACTTC.

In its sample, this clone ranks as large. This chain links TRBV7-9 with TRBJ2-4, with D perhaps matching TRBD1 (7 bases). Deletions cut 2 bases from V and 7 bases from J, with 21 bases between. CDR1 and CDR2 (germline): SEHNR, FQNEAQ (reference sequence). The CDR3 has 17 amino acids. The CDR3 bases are TGTGCCAGCAGCTTAAACAGGAGGGGGCAACCCGACAACATTCAGTACTTC. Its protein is CASSLNRRGQPDNIQYF.

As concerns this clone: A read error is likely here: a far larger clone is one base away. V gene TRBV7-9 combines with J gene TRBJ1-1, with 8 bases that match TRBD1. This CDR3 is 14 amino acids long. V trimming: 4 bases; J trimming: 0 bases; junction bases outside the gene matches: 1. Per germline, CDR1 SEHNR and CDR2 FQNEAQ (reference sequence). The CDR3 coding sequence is TGTGCCAGCAGCTCGACAGGGGTGAACACTGAAGCTTTCTTT. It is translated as CASSSTGVNTEAFF.